These 9 T cell receptor beta chains share one sample of origin, sequenced in a study of blood T cells in healthy people across ages. Using a J-beta primer mix together with a sample-barcoded 5' primer, a second PCR was run for roughly 6 to 12 cycles. Using its own MiXCR run on the 5' RACE reads, TCRdb lists one record per CDR3 protein. The sample carries around 790,000 distinct CDR3 sequences, around two fifths recorded once. Material for sequencing was blood. These TCRs come from a man in his sixties in good health.

The CDR3 DNA follows: TGTGCCAGCAGCCAACGAGAAACTAGCGGGGGGGTTAGACACAATGAGCAGTTCTTC. This sequence encodes CASSQRETSGGVRHNEQFF. The chain couples TRBV21-1 to TRBJ2-1; TRBD2 is taken as the D call from the table, unchecked against the DNA. TRBV21-1 is flagged as a pseudogene. The CDR3 consists of 19 residues.

This clonotype was recorded a few times. This chain connects TRBV6-2 or TRBV6-3 to TRBJ2-1, with 8 nucleotides matching TRBD2. In germline, CDR1 is MNHEY, CDR2 SVGEGT. The CDR3 is 14 residues long. Trimming cost V 8 bases and J 3 bases; bases outside gene matches: 6. In DNA form, the CDR3 reads TGTGCCAGCCGAACTAGCGGCTTCTACAATGAGCAGTTCTTC. It specifies CASRTSGFYNEQFF.

This clonotype has more than one count but fewer than ten. J is TRBJ1-4 and V is TRBV7-2; D ambiguous. The CDR3 is 17 residues long. Germline CDR1 SGHTA, CDR2 FQGNSA. V shed 5 bases and J shed 3 bases, with 19 bases lying between them. DNA for the CDR3: TGTGCCAGCAGCCCTCGACACAGACCGGCGGCTAATGAAAAACTGTTTTTT. Protein sequence: CASSPRHRPAANEKLFF.

There are a few counts of this clonotype. CDR3 nucleotide sequence: TGTGCCAGCAGCTCACAGGGGCTACGGTATGGCTACACCTTC. It yields the protein CASSSQGLRYGYTF. The gene calls are TRBV7-9 and TRBJ1-2; TRBD1 aligns across 7 bases. The ends lost 4 bases at V and 5 bases at J; junction bases unmatched: 7. CDR1 and CDR2 from the germline V gene are SEHNR and FQNEAQ (reference sequence). The CDR3 runs 14 residues.

CDR3 nucleotides: TGTGCCAGCAGCTTTTCTAGCTCCAATGAGCAGTTCTTC. Translation: CASSFSSSNEQFF. The chain combines TRBV7-8 with TRBJ2-1; tentatively, D is TRBD2 (5 bases). V was pared by 3 bases and J by 6 bases, with 9 bases between. This CDR3 comprises 13 residues. CDR1 SGHVS and CDR2 FQNEAQ come from the germline V gene. Filled out from reference TRBV7-8 and TRBJ2-1, the complete variable domain reads GAGVSQSPRYKVAKRGQDVALRCDPISGHVSLFWYQQALGQGPEFLTYFQNEAQLDKSGLPSDRFFAERPEGSVSTLKIQRTQQEDSAVYLCASSFSSSNEQFFGPGTRLTVL.

This clonotype was seen at least ten times. This could be a read error, since a much larger clone is one nucleotide away. The chain links TRBV5-1 to TRBJ2-5, with 8 bases that match TRBD2. With V trimmed by 4 bases and J by 11 bases, 16 bases remained unmatched. The CDR3 length is 15 residues. Germline V gene data show CDR1 as SGHRS and CDR2 as YFSETQ. Written as DNA, the CDR3 is TGCGCCAGCAGCCCGGGAGGGGGGAGAAGAAATGAGCAGTACTTC. It yields the protein CASSPGGGRRNEQYF.

The rearrangement joins TRBV7-9 to TRBJ2-7; D is perhaps TRBD1 (5 bases). The V gene lost 5 bases and the J gene lost 3 bases, with 14 bases spanning the gap. The CDR3 covers 14 residues. In germline, CDR1 is SEHNR, CDR2 FQNEAQ (reference sequence). The CDR3 region has the DNA TGTGCCAGCAGCCCCCAGGGCGGTTACTACGAGCAGTACTTC. This gives the protein CASSPQGGYYEQYF.

This clonotype was observed a few times. The chain employs TRBV9 and TRBJ1-2; D unresolved. CDR3 length equals 12 residues. V was trimmed by 0 bases and J by 7 bases, leaving 7 bases between them. Per the germline V gene, CDR1 is SGDLS and CDR2 is YYNGEE. CDR3 loop: CASSVVGGGYTF. CDR3 DNA: TGTGCCAGCAGCGTAGTCGGCGGTGGCTACACCTTC. Drawing the rest from reference TRBV9 and TRBJ1-2, the complete variable domain is DSGVTQTPKHLITATGQRVTLRCSPRSGDLSVYWYQQSLDQGLQFLIQYYNGEERAKGNILERFSAQQFPDLHSELNLSSLELGDSALYFCASSVVGGGYTFGSGTRLTVV.

The V call is TRBV7-2, the J call TRBJ2-7, with 7 bases lining up with TRBD1. Germline lookup yields CDR1 SGHTA and CDR2 FQGNSA. This CDR3 contains 14 residues. J lost 3 bases, V lost 5 bases, and 7 bases had no gene match. In DNA form, the CDR3 reads TGTGCCAGCAGCCCCGGGACAGAAGTCTACGAGCAGTACTTC. Its translation: CASSPGTEVYEQYF.